This T cell receptor (beta chain) originates from a study of T cell responses to AZD1222 COVID-19 vaccine (dated by TCRdb to the early 2020s). Some background on the complete study: AZD1222 recipients with second doses at about 4 weeks or about 12 weeks were pooled, because spike-specific TCR depth and breadth did not differ between schedules. Trial participants were enrolled by age into 18-55, 56-69 and 70-plus year subgroups, with around 140, 26 and 57 TCR-sequenced participants respectively. TCR sequencing covered 233 trial participants: nearly 210 given two doses of AZD1222 and around 26 given two doses of MenACWY control vaccine.

The sample's time point label is to be understood as: baseline before first vaccination. Vaccinee samples were obtained from the UK trials COV001 and COV002, which included a single-blind randomized controlled phase 2/3 trial of AZD1222 (ChAdOx1 nCoV-19) in healthy adults. For TCRbeta chain sequencing, PBMC samples were collected from trial participants at day 0 and at day 28 after the second dose. Regarding this clone: What antigen it recognizes has not been identified. No base quality values were provided; no much bigger clone lies one nucleotide off.

Summary of the overall study and its limitations: Spike-specific TCR breadth and depth rose significantly after two AZD1222 doses compared with day 0 and with MenACWY recipients. Most participants were white British and females outnumbered males, and the authors suggested that clonal diversity may have been underestimated. Conclusions about previously exposed vaccinees are limited, since just five to seven AZD1222 recipients were seropositive for SARS-CoV-2 at baseline. Vaccine-associated CD4 TCRs spanned the whole spike protein, with dominant responses in regions 160-218 and 743-854. Reportedly, almost half of the unique spike-specific TCRs recognized epitopes lying outside the regions that are mutated in the B.1.351 and B.1.1.7 variants. In the small 56-69-year group, the increase in depth fell short of significance, most likely because of low power. Because no samples from the day 14 peak response were available, repertoires could be characterized only after the peak T cell response.

The CDR3 regions of human TCRbeta chains were analyzed by immunosequencing. In the source study's methods: Repertoire TCRs were checked for matches against a reference library of SARS-CoV-2-specific TCRs that had been generated using the MIRA antigen-specificity platform. Breadth was defined as the fraction of unique TCRs that were SARS-CoV-2-associated. Depth was defined as the fraction of total T cells that were SARS-CoV-2-associated. Using the MIRA data, each spike-specific TCR was mapped to the spike region that the TCR reacts to and placed in a CD4 or CD8 class. Log10-transformed breadth and depth values were compared by one-way ANOVA with Sidak's multiple comparisons tests. TCRdb provides this immuneACCESS table in a form limited to in-frame rearrangements. Some clones are lacking; in checked studies, under half of them reflect an unresolved V gene, and why the rest are absent is not known. V and J calls and clone size are given by that table; D and trimming were obtained from the DNA. A total of 95,000 to 100,000 clones appear in this sample, roughly 86% of them only once. The ten largest make up roughly 1.4% of the sample.

The source of this sequence is an adult in good health. Sample: peripheral blood, taken on day 0 of AZD1222 vaccination.

The bases read TGTGCCAGTAGTCCTAGTAGGACCCAGCCCCAGCATTTT. Its translation reads: CASSPSRTQPQHF. The chain is assembled from TRBV19 and TRBJ1-5, with the D segment identity uncertain. Per the germline V gene (reference sequence), LNHDA is the CDR1 and SQIVND is the CDR2. The CDR3 has 13 amino acids, counting the end cysteine and phenylalanine. The only DNA kept is the CDR3, 39 bases in frame from the first base. V is pared back by 5 bases and J by 7 bases, with 12 bases lying between the germline termini.